These T cell receptor beta chains were read from a single sample in a study of cytomegalovirus exposure and HLA in healthy donors. Using immunoSEQ multiplex PCR, the repertoire was profiled, and TCRdb retains in-frame clones only, with some absent. In the table there are 130,000 to 150,000 clones, around 78% of which are singletons. The sample was PBMCs. Receptor source: a man between 40 and 49 years old in good health and CMV-seropositive. The CDR3 runs from the conserved cysteine through the conserved F or W. Each record gives: D gene, V gene, clone size, J gene, CDR3 protein, CDR3 DNA. A D gene is named only where the DNA matches it firmly. Clone size is stated in some rows and not others, as once, few, many or a class when expanded.

TRBD2,TRBV19,.,TRBJ2-1,CASTRGTSHDEQFF,TGTGCCAGTACCCGCGGGACTAGCCACGATGAGCAGTTCTTC
TRBD1,TRBV7-3,.,TRBJ2-7,CASSPTGQGFSEQYF,TGTGCCAGCAGCCCGACGGGACAGGGGTTTTCCGAGCAGTACTTC
TRBD2,TRBV30,few,TRBJ2-1,CAWRPGTSIANEQFF,TGTGCCTGGAGACCCGGGACTAGCATAGCCAATGAGCAGTTCTTC
.,TRBV28,.,TRBJ1-2,CASSQQSGYTF,TGTGCCAGCAGTCAACAGAGTGGCTACACCTTC
.,TRBV30,.,TRBJ2-7,CACRPILAYEQYF,TGTGCCTGTCGTCCCATCCTAGCATACGAGCAGTACTTC
TRBD2,TRBV6-5,.,TRBJ2-1,CASSWSGSSYNEQFF,TGTGCCAGCAGCTGGAGCGGGAGCTCCTACAATGAGCAGTTCTTC
.,TRBV7-9,.,TRBJ1-4,CASSPRGPTNEKLFF,TGTGCCAGCAGCCCAAGGGGTCCGACTAATGAAAAACTGTTTTTT
TRBD1,TRBV5-6,.,TRBJ1-1,CASSRQGLDTEAFF,TGTGCCAGCAGCCGACAGGGGTTGGACACTGAAGCTTTCTTT
TRBD2,TRBV6-1,.,TRBJ2-7,CASSDWGGISYEQYF,TGTGCCAGCAGTGATTGGGGGGGGATCTCTTACGAGCAGTACTTC
TRBD2,TRBV14,once,TRBJ2-5,CASSPGLAGGPRETQYF,TGTGCCAGCAGCCCGGGACTAGCGGGAGGCCCCAGGGAGACCCAGTACTTC
.,TRBV9,few,TRBJ2-1,CASSGGLVNEQFF,TGTGCCAGCAGCGGGGGACTGGTCAATGAGCAGTTCTTC
.,TRBV4-2,once,TRBJ2-1,CASSQGLSRTYNEQFF,TGTGCCAGCAGCCAAGGTCTCTCGCGGACCTACAATGAGCAGTTCTTC
TRBD1,TRBV6-6,once,TRBJ2-5,CASSSGQGKEETQYF,TGTGCCAGCAGTTCGGGACAGGGCAAAGAGGAGACCCAGTACTTC
.,TRBV29-1,.,TRBJ2-5,CSGGREETQYF,TGCAGCGGGGGGCGCGAAGAGACCCAGTACTTC